What follows are 20 T cell receptor beta chains derived from one specimen sequenced in a study of blood T cell repertoires in COVID-19. Method: immunoSEQ multiplex PCR; TCRdb's copy keeps in-frame clones and lacks some. The sample shows roughly 200,000 clones, around 86% of them seen only once. Sample: PBMCs or T cells enriched from blood (not recorded which). These receptors came from a woman in her thirties or forties with acute COVID-19.

Only one count was recorded for this clone. The CDR3 DNA reads TGTGCCTGGAGTGTACTAAGGAATTCACCCCTCCACTTT. Translated, it gives CAWSVLRNSPLHF. The chain carries TRBV30 and TRBJ1-6; D remains ambiguous. Germline V lookup: CDR1 GTSNPN, CDR2 SVGIG (reference sequence). The CDR3 is made up of 13 amino acids. V was shortened by 0 bases and J by 7 bases, with 7 bases between the two germline ends.

This chain uses TRBV4-3 with TRBJ2-2; 7 bases are shared with TRBD1. The length of the CDR3 is 17 residues. V trimming: 0 bases; J trimming: 1 base; junction bases outside the gene matches: 5. Looked up from germline, CDR1 is LGHNA and CDR2 is YSLEER. The CDR3 loop is CASSQDPGQKNTGELFF. CDR3 in DNA: TGCGCCAGCAGCCAAGATCCGGGACAGAAGAACACCGGGGAGCTGTTTTTT.

The chain carries TRBV14 and TRBJ2-3; D uncertain. Trimming cost V 3 bases and J 2 bases, with 15 bases left between them. Looked up from germline, CDR1 is SGHDN and CDR2 is FVKESK. CDR3 length: 16 amino acids. CDR3 sequence (DNA): TGTGCCAGCAGCCACTCGAGAACCCTTCTCACAGATACGCAGTATTTT. Translated: CASSHSRTLLTDTQYF.

This chain joins TRBV18 and TRBJ2-5, with D hard to call. The CDR3 is 13 residues long. V was clipped by 0 bases and J by 5 bases, with 7 bases between them. Germline loops: CDR1 KGHSH, CDR2 LQKENI. The CDR3 sequence is CASSPPARETQYF. The CDR3 region has the DNA TGTGCCAGCTCACCACCTGCGAGGGAGACCCAGTACTTC.

This clone was seen a few times. The chain has TRBV4-3 and TRBJ2-2; a weak D match, TRBD2 (5 bases). This CDR3 has 17 residues. Per the germline V gene, CDR1 is LGHNA and CDR2 is YSLEER. The V gene lost 0 bases and the J gene lost 1 base, with 12 bases spanning the gap. The CDR3 DNA sequence: TGCGCCAGCAGCCAAGAGGGCAGGAGGTTGAACACCGGGGAGCTGTTTTTT. Its protein product is CASSQEGRRLNTGELFF.

This clone has ten or more counts. The gene calls are TRBV7-6 and TRBJ2-1; no reliable D call. The CDR3 runs to 15 residues. The ends were cut back, 1 base at V and 3 bases at J, with 10 bases in the middle. CDR1 and CDR2 from the germline V gene are SGHVS and FNYEAQ. The CDR3, as DNA: TGTGCCAGCAGCTTAGTCGCAGGCCTCTACAATGAGCAGTTCTTC. Translation gives CASSLVAGLYNEQFF. Full variable domain (missing parts from reference TRBV7-6 and TRBJ2-1): GAGVSQSPRYKVTKRGQDVALRCDPISGHVSLYWYRQALGQGPEFLTYFNYEAQQDKSGLPNDRFSAERPEGSISTLTIQRTEQRDSAMYRCASSLVAGLYNEQFFGPGTRLTVL.

The genes are TRBV6-2 or TRBV6-3 and TRBJ1-3; D gene unclear. The germline V gene has CDR1 MNHEY and CDR2 SVGEGT. CDR3 length equals 15 residues. V lost 2 bases, J lost 0 bases, and 8 bases lay in between. The CDR3 is CASSYGQFSGNTIYF. The CDR3 DNA sequence: TGTGCCAGCAGTTACGGGCAGTTCTCTGGAAACACCATATATTTT.

The genes are TRBV12-3 or TRBV12-4 and TRBJ1-2, with TRBD1 matching over 7 bases. Losses at the gene ends were 5 bases for V and 8 bases for J; bases not matched to a gene: 8. This CDR3 spans 13 amino acids. The CDR3 DNA follows: TGTGCCAGCAGTCCACAGGGGCAGGGGGGCTACACCTTC. It specifies CASSPQGQGGYTF.

The chain carries TRBV5-1 and TRBJ2-2; D is possibly TRBD2 (6 bases). The germline gives CDR1 SGHRS, CDR2 YFSETQ. V lost 4 bases and J 8 bases, leaving 15 bases between the germline ends. The length of the CDR3 is 14 residues. This chain's CDR3 is CASSPGSGGGELFF. The CDR3 coding sequence is TGCGCCAGCAGCCCTGGGTCCGGGGGAGGGGAGCTGTTTTTT.

This clone was seen only once. This CDR3 is CASSHYRTGQAGELFF. The CDR3 nucleotides read TGTGCCAGCAGCCACTACCGGACAGGGCAGGCCGGGGAGCTGTTTTTT. V gene TRBV7-3 combines with J gene TRBJ2-2; 8 positions match TRBD1. Germline CDR1 is SGHTA and CDR2 is FQGTGA. This CDR3 is built from 16 residues. V dropped 5 bases and J dropped 6; count of bases not matched to a gene: 11.

V gene TRBV28 combines with J gene TRBJ1-2, with D perhaps TRBD1 (5 bases). This CDR3 spans 14 amino acids. The germline V gene encodes CDR1 MDHEN and CDR2 SYDVKM. V was pared by 7 bases and J by 6 bases, with 18 bases between. DNA of the CDR3: TGTGCCAGCATTGCGACAGAGAGATATCATGGCTACACCTTC. Translating it yields CASIATERYHGYTF.

V and J are TRBV6-5 and TRBJ1-2; the D is unclear. The V end lost 10 bases, the J end lost 1 base, and 10 bases lay between the germline ends. CDR3 length: 12 residues. Germline assignment: CDR1 MNHEY and CDR2 SVGAGI. For the CDR3, the DNA is TGTGCCACCAATCAGAATAACTATGGCTACACCTTC. It encodes CATNQNNYGYTF.

The chain has TRBV19 and TRBJ2-7, with 9 bases aligning to TRBD1. J was trimmed by 4 bases and V by 6 bases; bases with no gene match: 7. Germline-derived CDR1 and CDR2 are LNHDA and SQIVND (reference sequence). The CDR3 sequence is 14 residues long. DNA of the CDR3: TGTGCCAGTAGACGTAGACAGGGGGATTACGAGCAGTACTTC. The encoded protein is CASRRRQGDYEQYF.

This chain links TRBV3-1 (or the pseudogene TRBV3-2) with TRBJ2-2; TRBD2 matches 7 bases. Germline V gives CDR1 LGHDT, CDR2 YNNKEL (reference sequence). The CDR3 is 16 residues long. V trimming: 1 base; J trimming: 2 bases; junction bases outside the gene matches: 4. The CDR3 bases are TGTGCCAGCAGCCAAGGCGGGGGTGTAAACACCGGGGAGCTGTTTTTT. Amino acids: CASSQGGGVNTGELFF.

The chain is built from TRBV18 and TRBJ1-1; D is possibly TRBD1 (6 bases). Trimming took off 6 bases at V and 6 bases at J, with 17 bases between the two ends. The germline V gene encodes CDR1 KGHSH and CDR2 LQKENI. The CDR3 is 14 residues long. The CDR3: CASSLQQGSAEAFF. The CDR3 bases are TGTGCCAGCTCTCTCCAACAGGGATCGGCTGAAGCTTTCTTT.

The chain links TRBV24-1 to TRBJ1-2; unclear D gene. The CDR3 length is 16 residues. The germline V and J ends were trimmed by 5 bases and 0 bases, with 15 bases remaining between them. Germline values: CDR1 KGHDR, CDR2 SFDVKD. CDR3 sequence reads: CATSGRTENSNYGYTF. CDR3 nucleotides: TGTGCCACCAGTGGTAGAACAGAGAACTCTAACTATGGCTACACCTTC.

The rearrangement uses TRBV9 and TRBJ2-1; 11 bases fit TRBD2. Germline loops: CDR1 SGDLS, CDR2 YYNGEE. This CDR3 contains 16 residues. Trimming took 2 bases from V and 4 from J; bases not matched to a gene: 5. The CDR3 bases are TGTGCCAGCAGCGTTGCCGGGACTAGCGGTTACAATGAGCAGTTCTTC. Translation gives CASSVAGTSGYNEQFF.

The CDR3 region is CASSLRQSSPLHF. The CDR3 nucleotides are TGTGCCAGCAGTCTGAGACAGTCATCACCCCTCCACTTT. The chain recombines TRBV6-5 with TRBJ1-6; a possible D gene is TRBD1 (5 bases). The CDR3 loop spans 13 amino acids. Trimming removed 5 bases from V and 10 bases from J, with 12 bases in between. Germline V gene lookup returns CDR1 MNHEY and CDR2 SVGAGI.

This clone was picked up a small number of times. Other DNA sequences in the sample encode the same CDR3. The chain is built from TRBV29-1 and TRBJ1-1; 7 bases align to TRBD1. This CDR3 is 12 amino acids long. The ends lost 6 bases at V and 1 base at J; junction bases unmatched: 2. CDR1 is SQVTM, CDR2 ANQGSEA, per germline. CDR3 protein: CSVRQGNTEAFF. CDR3 bases: TGCAGCGTCCGACAGGGGAACACTGAAGCTTTCTTT.

This CDR3 is CASSPLRRLTYNEQFF. DNA for the CDR3: TGTGCCAGCAGTCCCCTCCGCAGACTCACCTACAATGAGCAGTTCTTC. The rearrangement joins TRBV28 to TRBJ2-1; D is unresolved. Germline V gene lookup returns CDR1 MDHEN and CDR2 SYDVKM. Deletions cut 5 bases from V and 2 bases from J, with 16 bases between. The length of the CDR3 is 16 residues.